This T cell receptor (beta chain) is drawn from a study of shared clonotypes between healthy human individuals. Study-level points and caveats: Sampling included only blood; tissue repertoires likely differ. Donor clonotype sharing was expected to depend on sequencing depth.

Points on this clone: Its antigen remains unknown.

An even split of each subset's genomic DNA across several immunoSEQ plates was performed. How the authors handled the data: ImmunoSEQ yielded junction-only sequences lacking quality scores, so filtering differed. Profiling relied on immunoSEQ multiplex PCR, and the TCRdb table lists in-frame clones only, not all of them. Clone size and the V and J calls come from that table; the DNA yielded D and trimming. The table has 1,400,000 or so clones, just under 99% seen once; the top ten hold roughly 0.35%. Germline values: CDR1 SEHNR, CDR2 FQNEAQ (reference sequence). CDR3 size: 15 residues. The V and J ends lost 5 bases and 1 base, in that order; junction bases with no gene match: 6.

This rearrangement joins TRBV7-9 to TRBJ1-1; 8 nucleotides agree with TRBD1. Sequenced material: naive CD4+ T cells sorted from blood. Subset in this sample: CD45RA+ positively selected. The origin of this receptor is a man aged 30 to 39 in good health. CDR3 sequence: CASSVGQGRNTEAFF. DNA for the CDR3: TGTGCCAGCAGCGTAGGACAGGGTCGGAACACTGAAGCTTTCTTT.